These 18 T cell receptor beta chains originate from one sample sequenced in a study of T-cell memory formation after mild COVID-19. TCRdb analysed the 5' RACE reads with MiXCR anew, one entry per CDR3 protein. The sample has under 650,000 distinct CDR3 sequences; around 17% are singletons. Material for sequencing was PBMCs or a T cell subset sorted from them (not recorded which). These receptors were obtained from an adult woman who had mild COVID-19 (a few samples of this study predate the infection). Cell type and time point are not known.

This clonotype came up a few times. CDR3 coding DNA: TGCGCCAGCAGCCAGCGGGGTAGCGGATACAATGAGCAGTTCTTC. This gives the protein CASSQRGSGYNEQFF. The chain uses TRBV4-3 and TRBJ2-1; weak D call: TRBD2 (6 bases). The CDR3 is 15 residues long. V dropped 3 bases and J dropped 4 bases, with 13 bases sitting between them. CDR1 and CDR2 (germline): LGHNA, YSLEER.

This clonotype came up many times. This chain joins TRBV7-9 and TRBJ2-5, with 7 bases that match TRBD2. V lost 3 bases to trimming and J lost 5 bases; unmatched junction nucleotides: 9. This CDR3 is 15 amino acids long. Germline V gene lookup returns CDR1 SEHNR and CDR2 FQNEAQ (reference sequence). The CDR3 region has the DNA TGTGCCAGCAGCTTGGATAGCGGGCGCGGGGAGACCCAGTACTTC. Translation: CASSLDSGRGETQYF.

This clonotype was seen a few times. The rearrangement links TRBV9 to TRBJ2-2; D is tentatively TRBD1 or TRBD2 (6 bases each). The germline CDR1 and CDR2 sequences are SGDLS and YYNGEE. The V and J ends lost 4 bases and 3 bases respectively, with 19 bases between them. The CDR3 is 17 residues long. CDR3 DNA sequence: TGTGCCAGCAGCCCAACCCAGACCGGGGGCGACACCGGGGAGCTGTTTTTT. Its protein product is CASSPTQTGGDTGELFF.

This clonotype has ten or more counts. The chain carries TRBV12-3 or TRBV12-4 and TRBJ2-1, with D tentatively TRBD1 or TRBD2 (5 bases each). This CDR3 contains 17 residues. Trimming removed 2 bases at V and 0 bases at J, with 14 bases between. The CDR3 is CASSLPGAPRSYNEQFF. In DNA form, the CDR3 reads TGTGCCAGCAGTTTACCCGGGGCGCCCCGCTCCTACAATGAGCAGTTCTTC.

The chain carries TRBV5-1 and TRBJ2-3; D is possibly TRBD1 (5 bases). Germline CDR1 SGHRS, CDR2 YFSETQ. The CDR3 consists of 15 residues. Trimming stripped 3 bases from V and 1 base from J, with 12 bases between. CDR3 in amino acids: CASSSVGRRTDTQYF. The CDR3, as DNA: TGCGCCAGCAGCTCGGTGGGGCGCCGCACAGATACGCAGTATTTT.

The chain combines TRBV7-2 with TRBJ2-2, with a weak D call TRBD2 (5 bases). Trimming pared 5 bases from V and 5 bases from J, leaving 15 bases between. CDR3 length: 15 residues. Per germline, CDR1 SGHTA and CDR2 FQGNSA. As DNA, the CDR3 is TGTGCCAGCAGCGACGGGGTGTCGGTAACCGGGGAGCTGTTTTTT. Translating it yields CASSDGVSVTGELFF.

The sample holds a few counts of this clonotype. The rearrangement links TRBV5-1 to TRBJ2-1; 8 bases fit TRBD2. V lost 0 bases, J lost 8 bases, and 10 bases stayed unmatched. The V gene's germline CDR1 is SGHRS and CDR2 YFSETQ. The CDR3 spans 16 residues. This CDR3 reads CASSLAPGGLRDEQFF. The CDR3 DNA reads as TGCGCCAGCAGCTTGGCCCCGGGGGGGCTCAGGGATGAGCAGTTCTTC.

The genes are TRBV19 and TRBJ2-3; D not certain. V shed 2 bases and J shed 2 bases, with 17 bases lying between them. This CDR3 contains 17 residues. CDR1 and CDR2 (germline): LNHDA, SQIVND (reference sequence). For the CDR3, the DNA is TGTGCCAGTAGTATACTCTCTGTGGGTCGGCTCACAGATACGCAGTATTTT. Amino acids: CASSILSVGRLTDTQYF.

The chain joins TRBV7-9 to TRBJ1-4, with 8 bases fitting TRBD1. CDR3 length: 15 amino acids. Losses at the gene ends were 5 bases for V and 3 bases for J; bases not matched to a gene: 5. CDR1 is SEHNR and CDR2 is FQNEAQ in the germline V gene (reference sequence). For the CDR3, the DNA is TGTGCCAGCAGCCATCGGGACAGGTCTAATGAAAAACTGTTTTTT. It encodes CASSHRDRSNEKLFF.

This clonotype was seen only a few times. V is TRBV7-6 and J is TRBJ2-1; maybe TRBD1 (6 bases). V lost 3 bases and J lost 0, with 9 bases in between. The V gene's germline CDR1 is SGHVS and CDR2 FNYEAQ. This CDR3 has 15 residues. This CDR3 reads CASSFDRNSYNEQFF. The CDR3 coding sequence is TGTGCCAGCAGCTTCGACAGGAACTCCTACAATGAGCAGTTCTTC.

V and J are TRBV5-6 and TRBJ2-2; D gene unclear. The CDR3 covers 17 residues. CDR1 is SGHDT and CDR2 is YYEEEE in the germline V gene. The V end was cut by 0 bases, the J end by 2 bases, with 14 bases between. CDR3 amino acids: CASSLEGLVVNTGELFF. CDR3 DNA: TGTGCCAGCAGCTTGGAGGGTCTGGTAGTCAACACCGGGGAGCTGTTTTTT.

This clonotype was counted between two and nine times. The gene calls are TRBV7-9 and TRBJ2-7; possibly TRBD2 for D (6 bases). V was clipped by 11 bases and J by 0 bases, with 14 bases between them. This CDR3 has 13 amino acids. CDR1 is SEHNR and CDR2 is FQNEAQ in the germline V gene (reference sequence). The chain's CDR3 is CAVGRPSSYEQYF. The CDR3 DNA sequence: TGTGCCGTGGGGAGGCCGAGCTCCTACGAGCAGTACTTC.

The rearrangement uses TRBV6-6 and TRBJ2-3, with 8 positions matching TRBD2. V was clipped by 3 bases and J by 6 bases; unmatched bases: 8. Germline CDR1 and CDR2: MNHNY and SVGAGI (reference sequence). There are 15 residues in the CDR3. CDR3 residues: CASSYSSGGGDTQYF. CDR3 DNA sequence: TGTGCCAGCAGTTATTCGAGCGGGGGAGGGGATACGCAGTATTTT.

This clonotype was picked up a small number of times. This chain connects TRBV7-3 to TRBJ2-1; 10 bases match TRBD2. The CDR3 totals 16 residues. With 5 bases clipped from V and 7 bases from J, the junction kept 11 bases outside the gene matches. Germline V gives CDR1 SGHTA, CDR2 FQGTGA. This CDR3 is CASSLGPTSGKNEQFF. CDR3 coding DNA: TGTGCCAGCAGCCTCGGCCCCACTAGCGGGAAGAATGAGCAGTTCTTC.

The sample holds a few counts of this clonotype. This chain links TRBV4-3 with TRBJ2-1; TRBD2 might be the D (5 bases). V lost 3 bases and J 13 bases, leaving 13 bases between the germline ends. CDR1 is LGHNA, CDR2 YSLEER, per germline. This CDR3 has 12 residues. The CDR3 bases are TGCGCCAGCAGCCAGGGAGCGTCAGAACAGTTCTTC. Translated, it gives CASSQGASEQFF.

This clonotype was counted a few times. The V and J genes are TRBV7-9 and TRBJ2-1; weak D call: TRBD2 (5 bases). Germline CDR1 reads SEHNR; CDR2 reads FQNEAQ (reference sequence). This CDR3 contains 12 residues. V lost 10 bases to trimming and J lost 4 bases, with 11 bases between them. The chain's CDR3 is CATEGSYNEQFF. The CDR3 DNA follows: TGTGCCACAGAGGGAAGTTACAATGAGCAGTTCTTC.

This clonotype has only a few counts. The V gene is TRBV12-3 or TRBV12-4, the J gene TRBJ2-7; D is possibly TRBD2 (6 bases). The V gene lost 1 base and the J gene lost 9 bases, with 16 bases spanning the gap. The CDR3 is 14 amino acids. The CDR3 loop reads CASSLDRRAGRQYF. The CDR3 region has the DNA TGTGCCAGCAGTTTAGATCGCAGAGCCGGGAGGCAGTACTTC.

This clonotype was counted a few times. This chain links TRBV5-8 with TRBJ2-5; 9 nucleotides align to TRBD1. V dropped 6 bases and J dropped 5; count of bases not matched to a gene: 14. Looked up from germline, CDR1 is SGHTS and CDR2 is YDEGEE. The CDR3 length is 16 residues. In DNA, the CDR3 is TGTGCCAGCACCTTAACCGGGACAGGGCAAGAGGAGACCCAGTACTTC. Protein: CASTLTGTGQEETQYF.